The next 29 T cell receptor beta chains were all read from a single sample in a study of identifying expanded T cells in peripheral blood. TCRdb's table, derived via immunoSEQ multiplex PCR, lists solely in-frame clones and lacks some. The sample includes about 83,000 clones, around 91% seen only once; the top ten take around 3%. The sequencing sample was made of blood. The receptor set was obtained from a person aged 18 to 75 in good health.

This rearrangement joins TRBV7-7 to TRBJ2-7; 7 positions match TRBD1. The J segment lost 3 bases and the V segment lost 1 base, leaving 6 bases of the junction unmatched. CDR3 length equals 15 residues. Looked up from germline, CDR1 is SSHAT and CDR2 is FNYEAQ (reference sequence). DNA for the CDR3: TGTGCCAGCAGCTTAGGGGCAGGGGGTGACTACGAGCAGTACTTC. Translating it yields CASSLGAGGDYEQYF.

This clone appeared a single time. The chain uses TRBV19 and TRBJ1-2, with D perhaps matching TRBD1 (5 bases). CDR1 and CDR2 (germline): LNHDA, SQIVND (reference sequence). The CDR3 loop spans 16 amino acids. V gave up 5 bases and J gave up 1 base, with 17 bases separating them. The CDR3 DNA is TGTGCCAGTAGTGGTACGGGGCTTTCCAATAACTATGGCTACACCTTC. Its protein product is CASSGTGLSNNYGYTF. Full variable domain (outside the CDR3, taken from reference TRBV19 and TRBJ1-2): DGGITQSPKYLFRKEGQNVTLSCEQNLNHDAMYWYRQDPGQGLRLIYYSQIVNDFQKGDIAEGYSVSREKKESFPLTVTSAQKNPTAFYLCASSGTGLSNNYGYTFGSGTRLTVV.

The genes are TRBV5-4 and TRBJ1-2; the D gene is possibly TRBD1 (6 bases). Trimming removed 0 bases from V and 0 bases from J, with 9 bases in between. Per germline, CDR1 SGHNT and CDR2 YYREEE (reference sequence). The CDR3 covers 15 residues. The CDR3 sequence is CASSLVGASNYGYTF. The CDR3, as DNA: TGTGCCAGCAGCTTGGTGGGGGCTTCTAACTATGGCTACACCTTC.

The rearrangement uses TRBV7-2 and TRBJ2-7; a possible D gene is TRBD2 (5 bases). The CDR3 is 15 residues long. Trimming left V 8 bases short and J 3 bases short, with 20 bases between. The germline CDR1 and CDR2 sequences are SGHTA and FQGNSA. The CDR3, as DNA: TGTGCCAGCGGAAAACCTAGCTGGGCCATCTACGAGCAGTACTTC. It encodes CASGKPSWAIYEQYF.

The chain is built from TRBV19 and TRBJ1-4; no reliable D call. CDR1 and CDR2 from the germline V gene are LNHDA and SQIVND (reference sequence). V was clipped by 6 bases and J by 6 bases, with 14 bases between them. The CDR3 sequence is 14 residues long. This CDR3 reads CASRGDSLYEKLFF. Here the CDR3 DNA reads TGTGCCAGTAGAGGAGACTCTTTATATGAAAAACTGTTTTTT.

The V call is TRBV5-1, the J call TRBJ2-7; TRBD1 is a possible D gene (6 bases). In germline, CDR1 is SGHRS, CDR2 YFSETQ. This CDR3 is 14 amino acids long. V lost 0 bases to trimming and J lost 6 bases, with 13 bases between them. The CDR3 loop reads CASSLAQGGLEQYF. CDR3 nucleotide sequence: TGCGCCAGCAGCTTGGCACAGGGTGGCCTCGAGCAGTACTTC.

Note on this clone: The same CDR3 is also encoded by other DNA sequences in this sample. This chain uses TRBV7-2 with TRBJ1-2, with 9 bases lining up with TRBD1. CDR1 and CDR2 (germline): SGHTA, FQGNSA. This CDR3 contains 15 residues. J lost 7 bases, V lost 0 bases, and 6 bases had no gene match. CDR3 loop: CASSLAPGQGGGYTF. CDR3 DNA sequence: TGTGCCAGCAGCTTAGCGCCGGGACAGGGCGGTGGCTACACCTTC.

The chain couples TRBV5-6 to TRBJ1-5, with D maybe TRBD1 (5 bases). V was cut by 4 bases and J by 5 bases, with 10 bases left in between. CDR1 and CDR2 (germline): SGHDT, YYEEEE. CDR3 length: 13 residues. In DNA form, the CDR3 reads TGTGCCAGCAGCCTGGCAGGGTATCAGCCCCAGCATTTT. Translation: CASSLAGYQPQHF.

The chain links TRBV5-6 to TRBJ2-1; D possibly corresponds to TRBD2 (5 bases). With 6 bases removed from V and 2 bases from J, the gap between germline ends came to 15 bases. CDR1 is SGHDT and CDR2 is YYEEEE in the germline V gene. The CDR3 contains 15 residues. The CDR3 sequence is CASMAGSTPYNEQFF. The CDR3 DNA sequence: TGTGCCAGCATGGCGGGCTCTACCCCCTACAATGAGCAGTTCTTC.

The V and J genes are TRBV5-6 and TRBJ2-3; TRBD2 matches 10 bases. This CDR3 spans 19 amino acids. Trimming at V came to 3 bases and at J to 0 bases, leaving 13 bases not matched to a gene. Germline V lookup: CDR1 SGHDT, CDR2 YYEEEE. The CDR3, as DNA: TGTGCCAGCAGCTCCCGGGGGCTAGCGGGAGTAGTTAGCACAGATACGCAGTATTTT. Its translation is CASSSRGLAGVVSTDTQYF.

Only a few counts were recorded for this clone. The chain uses TRBV15 and TRBJ2-1, with D perhaps TRBD1 (5 bases). The CDR3 length is 18 residues. Germline V gene lookup returns CDR1 LNHNV and CDR2 YYDKDF (reference sequence). The V gene lost 4 bases and the J gene lost 3 bases, with 22 bases spanning the gap. CDR3 nucleotides: TGTGCCACCAGCAAGACGACCAGGGCCCCACGTTTCTACAATGAGCAGTTCTTC. This translates into CATSKTTRAPRFYNEQFF.

The chain joins TRBV5-1 to TRBJ2-3, with D perhaps TRBD1 (6 bases). The CDR3 extends over 16 amino acids. Trimming pared 0 bases from V and 0 bases from J, leaving 11 bases between. Per germline, CDR1 SGHRS and CDR2 YFSETQ. CDR3 amino acids: CASSLAGTPSTDTQYF. The CDR3 DNA reads TGCGCCAGCAGCTTGGCCGGGACACCTAGCACAGATACGCAGTATTTT.

The chain employs TRBV7-6 and TRBJ2-2; 8 positions match TRBD2. In germline, CDR1 is SGHVS, CDR2 FNYEAQ. There are 18 residues in the CDR3. The ends lost 1 base at V and 7 bases at J; junction bases unmatched: 14. The DNA of the CDR3 is TGTGCCAGCAGCTTAGAAGGCGGGGGGCGCTTAGAGGTCGGGGAGCTGTTTTTT. Its protein is CASSLEGGGRLEVGELFF.

CDR3 protein: CASRVSSGSADTQYF. The DNA of the CDR3 is TGTGCCAGCAGAGTGTCTAGCGGGAGTGCAGATACGCAGTATTTT. This chain joins TRBV6-1 and TRBJ2-3; 10 nucleotides line up with TRBD2. The CDR3 spans 15 residues. V lost 6 bases to trimming and J lost 4 bases; unmatched junction nucleotides: 7. Germline values: CDR1 MNHNS, CDR2 SASEGT.

The chain recombines TRBV5-1 with TRBJ2-5; perhaps TRBD2 as D (5 bases). CDR1 is SGHRS, CDR2 YFSETQ, per germline. V was clipped by 1 base and J by 7 bases, with 14 bases between them. The length of the CDR3 is 14 residues. CDR3 nucleotide sequence: TGCGCCAGCAGCTTGCAGGCTAGTGGAGGGACCCAGTACTTC. As protein: CASSLQASGGTQYF.

This clone showed up just once. The chain has TRBV15 and TRBJ2-1; 13 bases map to TRBD2. This CDR3 contains 16 residues. Germline V gives CDR1 LNHNV, CDR2 YYDKDF (reference sequence). Trimming removed 2 bases from V and 6 bases from J; junction bases left unmatched: 4. The CDR3 coding sequence is TGTGCCACCAGCAGATCACTAGCGGGAGGGACCAATGAGCAGTTCTTC. It yields the protein CATSRSLAGGTNEQFF.

The chain carries TRBV12-5 and TRBJ1-1; D gene uncertain. The V gene's germline CDR1 is LGHNT and CDR2 FRNRAP. Between the trimmed V and J ends, which lost 0 bases and 1 base, there was a span of 24 bases. The CDR3 contains 20 residues. The CDR3 DNA sequence: TGTGCTAGTGGTTTGGTTGCCTCTAGGATTTTGCCCCAGCAGAACACTGAAGCTTTCTTT. This translates into CASGLVASRILPQQNTEAFF.

The chain has TRBV5-1 and TRBJ2-7, with 7 nucleotides matching TRBD2. Germline V CDR1 and CDR2: SGHRS, YFSETQ. The CDR3 has 15 residues. The V segment lost 5 bases and the J segment 7 bases; nucleotides outside the gene matches: 15. CDR3 sequence (DNA): TGCGCCAGCAGTCTGACGAGCGGGGCCCCGGGAGAGCAGTACTTC. Its translation is CASSLTSGAPGEQYF.

The chain combines TRBV5-1 with TRBJ2-3; TRBD2 is a possible D gene (5 bases). Looked up from germline, CDR1 is SGHRS and CDR2 is YFSETQ. The CDR3 sequence is 14 residues long. Deletions cut 2 bases from V and 2 bases from J, with 9 bases between. In nucleotides, the CDR3 is TGCGCCAGCAGCTTAGCGGACCACACAGATACGCAGTATTTT. Its protein product is CASSLADHTDTQYF.

Comments on this clone: The missing conserved phenylalanine or tryptophan at the end of this CDR3 makes a read error likely. The chain carries TRBV14 and TRBJ1-2; TRBD1 aligns across 7 bases. V dropped 4 bases and J dropped 7; count of bases not matched to a gene: 12. CDR1 is SGHDN and CDR2 is FVKESK in the germline V gene. The CDR3 runs 15 residues. The CDR3 DNA sequence: TGTGCCAGCAGCCCAAGGAGACAGGGACGATTTGGCTACACCTCC. Translating gives CASSPRRQGRFGYTS.

The rearrangement uses TRBV29-1 and TRBJ2-7; D possibly corresponds to TRBD1 (6 bases). The germline gives CDR1 SQVTM, CDR2 ANQGSEA. The germline V and J ends were trimmed by 6 bases and 3 bases, with 24 bases remaining between them. This CDR3 comprises 16 residues. The DNA of the CDR3 is TGCAGCGTCGAACGACCACAGGGCAAAGGGGGCTACGAGCAGTACTTC. Translating gives CSVERPQGKGGYEQYF.

J is TRBJ2-3 and V is TRBV6-5; a possible D gene is TRBD2 (7 bases). Germline loops: CDR1 MNHEY, CDR2 SVGAGI. The CDR3 has 13 amino acids. V gave up 6 bases and J gave up 6 bases, with 13 bases separating them. Here the CDR3 reads CASRRGGKDTQYF. The CDR3 nucleotides are TGTGCCAGCAGGAGGGGGGGGAAGGATACGCAGTATTTT.

The chain combines TRBV10-1 with TRBJ2-2, with 8 bases that match TRBD2. The CDR3 spans 15 residues. Germline V lookup: CDR1 WNHNN, CDR2 SYGVQD (reference sequence). The trim removed 6 bases at V and 4 bases at J, leaving 7 bases unmatched. CDR3 region: CASRTGTSVTGELFF. CDR3 bases: TGCGCCAGCAGAACCGGGACTAGTGTCACCGGGGAGCTGTTTTTT.

The chain couples TRBV28 to TRBJ1-3; no firm D call. The CDR3 is 15 amino acids. Germline-derived CDR1 and CDR2 are MDHEN and SYDVKM. V gave up 7 bases and J gave up 4 bases, with 17 bases separating them. The CDR3 DNA follows: TGTGCCAGCAAGGGCGGAACGCTAGGGGGAAACACCATATATTTT. This translates into CASKGGTLGGNTIYF.

This chain uses TRBV2 with TRBJ1-6, with 7 bases matching TRBD1. The V and J ends lost 5 bases and 9 bases, in that order; junction bases with no gene match: 7. CDR1 and CDR2 (germline): SNHLY, FYNNEI. The CDR3 covers 14 residues. CDR3 nucleotides: TGTGCCAGCAGTCCTGACAGGGTTGGTTCACCCCTCCACTTT. This codes for CASSPDRVGSPLHF.

The chain uses TRBV9 and TRBJ1-2; D remains unclear. The CDR3 totals 11 residues. Germline assignment: CDR1 SGDLS and CDR2 YYNGEE. V was cut by 2 bases and J by 5 bases, with 4 bases left in between. The CDR3: CASSVGYGYTF. DNA for the CDR3: TGTGCCAGCAGCGTGGGTTATGGCTACACCTTC.

This chain connects TRBV7-9 to TRBJ2-2; D ambiguous. The germline V and J ends were trimmed by 1 base and 5 bases, with 8 bases remaining between them. The CDR3 runs 14 residues. Germline-derived CDR1 and CDR2 are SEHNR and FQNEAQ (reference sequence). The DNA for the CDR3 is TGTGCCAGCAGCTTAGAATGGGAAACCGGGGAGCTGTTTTTT. Its translation is CASSLEWETGELFF.

The CDR3 here is CSADSTYEQYF. The CDR3 coding sequence is TGCAGTGCTGACAGTACCTACGAGCAGTACTTC. The chain links TRBV20-1 to TRBJ2-7; perhaps TRBD1 as D (5 bases). V dropped 5 bases and J dropped 2 bases, with 7 bases sitting between them. The CDR3 extends over 11 amino acids. Germline CDR1 DFQATT, CDR2 SNEGSKA (reference sequence).

This chain joins TRBV7-8 and TRBJ1-5; D gene ambiguous. The CDR3 covers 13 residues. CDR1 and CDR2 from the germline V gene are SGHVS and FQNEAQ. Deletions cut 5 bases from V and 8 bases from J, with 13 bases between. CDR3 amino acids: CASSRTAIEPQHF. The CDR3 bases are TGTGCCAGCAGCCGGACGGCCATTGAGCCCCAGCATTTT.